This T cell receptor beta chain was sequenced during a study of blood T cell repertoires in COVID-19. As for the study in general: Samples came from the United States, Italy and Spain, spanning acute and convalescent COVID-19. PBMCs, B-cell-depleted T cells, or T cells provided the cDNA or gDNA that made up the material.

This clone was seen only a few times. In the authors' workflow: Reference gene primer amplification gave nucleated cell count estimates. Libraries were prepared by immunoSEQ multiplex PCR; TCRdb keeps only in-frame clonotypes and omits some of them. That table gives V, J and clone size, and the DNA gave D and trimming. The top ten clones hold approximately 2% of a sample with roughly 150,000 clones, roughly 85% of them seen once. The germline gives CDR1 GTSNPN, CDR2 SVGIG (reference sequence). Trimming took 5 bases from V and 6 from J, leaving 19 bases between them. This CDR3 has 14 residues. The chain is built from TRBV30 and TRBJ1-2, with D hard to call. The sequencing input was peripheral blood. This receptor was taken from an elderly woman with acute or convalescent COVID-19. DNA for the CDR3: TGTGCCTGGCTCAAAACTCCGGGTTGGGATGGCTACACCTTC. Its protein is CAWLKTPGWDGYTF.